This T cell receptor (beta chain) was identified during a study of T-cell reconstitution after alpha-beta-depleted transplantation in children. Study-wide results and caveats: Where some patients showed high TCRbeta diversity at day 60, it came from recipient T cells and thymic progenitors that had survived.

Unique molecular identifiers were incorporated into the prepared TCRbeta library. TCRdb reprocessed the PCR reads with MiXCR, giving one entry per CDR3 protein. The sample has 65,000 to 85,000 distinct CDR3 sequences; approximately 11% are singletons. Between the trimmed V and J ends, which lost 6 bases and 6 bases, there was a span of 9 bases. The germline gives CDR1 MNHNS, CDR2 SASEGT. The CDR3 sequence is 13 residues long. This clonotype appeared many times. Its specificity is not known. J is TRBJ1-6 and V is TRBV6-1, with a tentative D call TRBD1 (6 bases). The sequence was collected from a boy aged 5-17 years with acute myeloid leukemia, due to receive a stem cell transplant. This specimen consisted of PBMCs, obtained before TCRalphabeta/CD19-depleted stem cell transplant. CDR3 DNA: TGTGCCAGCAGCGACAGGCCTAATTCACCCCTCCACTTT. Translation: CASSDRPNSPLHF.